Listed below are T cell receptor beta chains from one sample, sequenced in a study of T-cell memory formation after mild COVID-19. TCRdb used MiXCR to reprocess the 5' RACE reads, holding one entry per CDR3 protein. The sample includes about 190,000 distinct CDR3 sequences, over 20% of them seen just once. Sequences were obtained from PBMCs or a T cell subset sorted from them (not recorded which). The receptors were sampled from an adult woman who had mild COVID-19 (a few samples of this study predate the infection). Cell type and time point are not known. CDR3s include the opening cysteine and the closing phenylalanine or tryptophan. Each record gives: V gene, clone size, D gene, J gene, CDR3 DNA, CDR3 protein. The D gene is left open where the match is weak. The size of a clone is reported for some rows only, either as once, few or many, or as a class for expanded clones.

TRBV7-7	.	TRBD2	TRBJ2-3	TGTGCCAGCAGTCCCGAGCGGGGGGCAGCAGATACGCAGTATTTT	CASSPERGAADTQYF
TRBV4-2	few	TRBD1	TRBJ2-7	TGTGCCAGCAGCCAGGGCCCAAGGGACAGAGCAGCCTACGAGCAGTACTTC	CASSQGPRDRAAYEQYF
TRBV4-2	few	TRBD1	TRBJ1-5	TGTGCCAGCAGCCCCCCAGTTGGGACAGGGGCCTTCCTGGATGATCAGCCCCAGCATTTT	CASSPPVGTGAFLDDQPQHF
TRBV5-1	few	.	TRBJ1-1	TGCGCCAGCAGCCGGGATACAGGGTACACTGAAGCTTTCTTT	CASSRDTGYTEAFF
TRBV29-1	.	TRBD2	TRBJ2-5	TGCAGCGCGACGGGGGGGCTATGGGAGACCCAGTACTTC	CSATGGLWETQYF
TRBV15	.	TRBD1	TRBJ2-2	TGTGCCACCAGCAAAGGACAGGGGAACACCGGGGAGCTGTTTTTT	CATSKGQGNTGELFF
TRBV20-1	.	.	TRBJ1-3	TGCAGTGCTAGAGGAGGGAAGTCTGGAAACACCATATATTTT	CSARGGKSGNTIYF
TRBV24-1	few	TRBD1	TRBJ2-2	TGTGCCACCAGTGACATGGGACAGGCGGAAGGCGGGGAGCTGTTTTTT	CATSDMGQAEGGELFF
TRBV5-4	few	.	TRBJ2-1	TGTGCCAGCAGCTTAGAGTCCTACAATGAGCAGTTCTTC	CASSLESYNEQFF
TRBV19	few	.	TRBJ1-1	TGTGCCAGTAGTCCCCAGACACCGATGGGTACTGAAGCTTTCTTT	CASSPQTPMGTEAFF
TRBV4-3	.	.	TRBJ1-1	TGCGCCAGCAGCCAAGGGATTAACATGAACACTGAAGCTTTCTTT	CASSQGINMNTEAFF
TRBV7-8	.	.	TRBJ2-3	TGTGCCAGCAGCTTAGTGGTCGATACGCAGTATTTT	CASSLVVDTQYF
TRBV7-6	.	.	TRBJ2-3	TGTGCCAGCAGCTTTGGGTTCACAGATACGCAGTATTTT	CASSFGFTDTQYF
TRBV24-1	few	TRBD2	TRBJ2-2	TGTGCCACCAGTGATTGGACTAGCGGGGGCTTAACCGGGGAGCTGTTTTTT	CATSDWTSGGLTGELFF
TRBV5-6	.	.	TRBJ1-4	TGTGCCAGCAGCATCTTGGTGGGAAAACTGTTTTTT	CASSILVGKLFF
TRBV4-3	.	TRBD1	TRBJ2-2	TGCGCCAGCAGCCTCCAACGGACAGGACCGTTCACCGGGGAGCTGTTTTTT	CASSLQRTGPFTGELFF
TRBV4-2	.	.	TRBJ1-2	TGTGCCAGCAGCCAAGATGGGGGCAGTAACTATGGCTACACCTTC	CASSQDGGSNYGYTF
TRBV4-2	.	.	TRBJ1-2	TGTGCCAGCAGCCGAGAGATTGTGTACGGGGCCCCGGGTACCTTC	CASSREIVYGAPGTF
TRBV7-9	.	.	TRBJ1-2	TGTGCCAGCAGCTTACCCCAGGCCGGCTCCTATGGCTACACCTTC	CASSLPQAGSYGYTF
TRBV2	.	TRBD1	TRBJ2-7	TGTGCCAGAGGAAAGGGGGCATACGAGCAGTACTTC	CARGKGAYEQYF
TRBV20-1	.	.	TRBJ2-1	TGCAGTGCTTACGCTACCCTAGCCCCAAATGAGCAGTTCTTC	CSAYATLAPNEQFF
TRBV12-3/TRBV12-4	many	.	TRBJ2-5	TGTGCCAGCAGTTTAAGCGGAAAAGAGACCCAGTACTTC	CASSLSGKETQYF
TRBV9	once	.	TRBJ2-2	TGTGCCAGCAGCGTAAATGGGTGGGGATCCGGGGAGCTGTTTTTT	CASSVNGWGSGELFF
TRBV9	.	.	TRBJ2-6	TGTGCCAGCAGCGACCCGGGACGGATCTCTGGGGCCAACGTCCTGACTTTC	CASSDPGRISGANVLTF
TRBV7-8	.	TRBD2	TRBJ2-1	TGTGCCAGCAGTTACTTCAGGGCACTAGCGGGAGGTTCCTACAATGAGCAGTTCTTC	CASSYFRALAGGSYNEQFF
TRBV6-6	few	.	TRBJ2-1	TGTGCCAGCAGTATAACTAGTTTTTCGTCGCATGAGCAGTTCTTC	CASSITSFSSHEQFF
TRBV27	few	.	TRBJ2-2	TGTGCCAGCAGTCTGCTTGGAGGGGGAACCGGGGAGCTGTTTTTT	CASSLLGGGTGELFF
TRBV11-2	.	TRBD1	TRBJ2-1	TGTGCCAGCAGCCCGAGGGCCAGGGGGCAGGGTGATGAGCAGTTCTTC	CASSPRARGQGDEQFF
TRBV27	few	TRBD1	TRBJ2-7	TGTGCCAGCAGTTTGGGACAGGCAACCTACGAGCAGTACTTC	CASSLGQATYEQYF
TRBV4-3	few	TRBD1	TRBJ2-5	TGCGCCAGCAGCCATGGGACAGGAATTTCTGAGACCCAGTACTTC	CASSHGTGISETQYF
TRBV4-1	few	.	TRBJ1-2	TGCGCCAGCAGCCAAGTTGAGGGGGGAGGGAGCGGCTACACCTTC	CASSQVEGGGSGYTF
TRBV12-3/TRBV12-4	few	.	TRBJ2-7	TGTGCCAGCAGTGGGACTGTACCTTACGAGCAGTACTTC	CASSGTVPYEQYF
TRBV29-1	few	TRBD1	TRBJ2-1	TGCAGCGTGCCCCGGGACAGGGGCAGGGGGCAGTTCTTC	CSVPRDRGRGQFF
TRBV28	.	.	TRBJ1-4	TGTGCCAGCAGTTCTCCAACTCAGGGAAAGGGAAATGAAAAACTGTTTTTT	CASSSPTQGKGNEKLFF
TRBV7-9	.	.	TRBJ2-5	TGTGCCAGCAGCTTATCGACTAGGGGCGGGGAGACCCAGTACTTC	CASSLSTRGGETQYF
TRBV3-1	.	TRBD2	TRBJ2-2	TGTGCCAGCAGCTGGACTAGTGGGAACACCGGGGAGCTGTTTTTT	CASSWTSGNTGELFF
TRBV30	.	.	TRBJ1-6	TGTGCCTGGAGTCTTGCGGGACATCGTTCACCCCTCCACTTT	CAWSLAGHRSPLHF
TRBV2	.	.	TRBJ2-3	TGTGCCAGCAGCGGGACGGAACTTAGCACAGATACGCAGTATTTT	CASSGTELSTDTQYF
TRBV7-3	.	.	TRBJ1-1	TGTGCCAGCAGCCTGGAGGTTTACACTGAAGCTTTCTTT	CASSLEVYTEAFF
TRBV9	few	.	TRBJ1-5	TGTGCCAGCAGCGTTCGGCCGGATGGCAATCAGCCCCAGCATTTT	CASSVRPDGNQPQHF
TRBV9	few	TRBD2	TRBJ2-1	TGTGCCAGCAGCGTCCCTGAGGGCGGACTAGACTACAATGAGCAGTTCTTC	CASSVPEGGLDYNEQFF
TRBV6-5	few	.	TRBJ2-3	TGTGCCAGCAGTTCGACGGGACTTCTTCGGGATACGCAGTATTTT	CASSSTGLLRDTQYF
TRBV5-6	many	.	TRBJ2-7	TGTGCCAGCAGCTCCCGGACTGCGTCCTACGAGCAGTACTTC	CASSSRTASYEQYF
TRBV7-9	.	.	TRBJ1-1	TGTGCCAGCAGCTCTTTGCAGAGCGCGGTGACCGAAGCTTTCTTT	CASSSLQSAVTEAFF
TRBV29-1	many	.	TRBJ2-5	TGCAGCGTTCATTCGGGCCAAGAGACCCAGTACTTC	CSVHSGQETQYF
TRBV5-6	few	TRBD1	TRBJ2-1	TGTGCCAGCAGCTTGTACTACAGGGGGCACAATGAGCAGTTCTTC	CASSLYYRGHNEQFF
TRBV6-5	.	TRBD1	TRBJ1-1	TGTGCCAGCAGACCCCGACAGGGGTGGCTGACTGAAGCTTTCTTT	CASRPRQGWLTEAFF
TRBV5-1	many	.	TRBJ2-5	TGCGCCAGCAGCGGAATGGACGGCCAAGAGACCCAGTACTTC	CASSGMDGQETQYF
TRBV6-2/TRBV6-3	few	.	TRBJ2-3	TGTGCCAGCAGTTACCTGACAGACCTCACAGATACGCAGTATTTT	CASSYLTDLTDTQYF
TRBV12-3/TRBV12-4	few	TRBD2	TRBJ2-3	TGTGCCAGCACCCCTCTAGCGGTCGAAACGCAGTATTTT	CASTPLAVETQYF
TRBV12-3/TRBV12-4	.	.	TRBJ1-5	TGTGCCAGCAGCCTCTCCCAGGTCCCCAATCAGCCCCAGCATTTT	CASSLSQVPNQPQHF
TRBV4-2	.	.	TRBJ2-5	TGTGCCAGCAGCCCACGGTATCAGGGACGGCCGCAAGAGACCCAGTACTTC	CASSPRYQGRPQETQYF
TRBV11-2	.	.	TRBJ2-1	TGTGCCAGCAGCCCCGGCCACAGTGAGCAGTTCTTC	CASSPGHSEQFF
TRBV19	.	.	TRBJ1-1	TGTGCCAGTAGTATCCTAGCGGTCGCGAACACTGAAGCTTTCTTT	CASSILAVANTEAFF